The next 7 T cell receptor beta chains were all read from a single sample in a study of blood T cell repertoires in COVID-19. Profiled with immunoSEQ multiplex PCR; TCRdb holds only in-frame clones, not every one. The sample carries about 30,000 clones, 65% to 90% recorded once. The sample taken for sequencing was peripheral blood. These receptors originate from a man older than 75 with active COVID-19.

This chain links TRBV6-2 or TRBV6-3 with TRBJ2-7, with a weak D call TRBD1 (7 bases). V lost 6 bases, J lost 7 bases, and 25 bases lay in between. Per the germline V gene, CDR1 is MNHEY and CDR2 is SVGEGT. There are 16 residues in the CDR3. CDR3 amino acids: CASRPSGTVGAGEQYF. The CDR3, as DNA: TGTGCCAGCAGGCCTTCGGGGACAGTCGGCGCGGGGGAGCAGTACTTC.

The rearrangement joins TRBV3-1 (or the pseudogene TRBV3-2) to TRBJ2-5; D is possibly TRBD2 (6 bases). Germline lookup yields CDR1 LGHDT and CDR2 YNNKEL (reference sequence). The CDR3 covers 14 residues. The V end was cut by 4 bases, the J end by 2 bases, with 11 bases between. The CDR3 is CASSPNRGQETQYF. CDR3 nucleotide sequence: TGTGCCAGCAGCCCAAACCGGGGGCAAGAGACCCAGTACTTC.

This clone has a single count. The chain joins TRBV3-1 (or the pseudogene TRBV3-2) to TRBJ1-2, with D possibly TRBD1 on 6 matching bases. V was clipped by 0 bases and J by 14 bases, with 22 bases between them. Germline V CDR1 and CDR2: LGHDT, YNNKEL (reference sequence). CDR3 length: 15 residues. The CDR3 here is CASSQEGHIGGARTF. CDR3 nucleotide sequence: TGTGCCAGCAGCCAAGAAGGGCATATCGGGGGGGCGAGGACCTTC.

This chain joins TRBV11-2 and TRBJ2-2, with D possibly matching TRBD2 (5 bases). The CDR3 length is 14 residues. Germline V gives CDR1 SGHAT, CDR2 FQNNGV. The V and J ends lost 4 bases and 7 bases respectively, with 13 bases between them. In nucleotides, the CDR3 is TGTGCCAGCAGCTCCCGGACCGAGGGCGGGGAGCTGTTTTTT. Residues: CASSSRTEGGELFF.

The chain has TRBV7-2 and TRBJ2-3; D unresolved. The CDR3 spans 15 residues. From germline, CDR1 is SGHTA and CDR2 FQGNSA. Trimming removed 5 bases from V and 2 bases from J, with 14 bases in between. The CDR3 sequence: CASSPTRLLTDTQYF. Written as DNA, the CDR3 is TGTGCCAGCAGCCCGACTCGACTTCTCACAGATACGCAGTATTTT.

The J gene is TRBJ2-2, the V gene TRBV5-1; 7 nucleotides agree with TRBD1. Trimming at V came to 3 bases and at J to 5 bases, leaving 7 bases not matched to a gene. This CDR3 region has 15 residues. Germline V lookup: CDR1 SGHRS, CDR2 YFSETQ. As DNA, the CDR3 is TGCGCCAGCAGCTGGGGCGGACAGGCAACCGGGGAGCTGTTTTTT. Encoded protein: CASSWGGQATGELFF.

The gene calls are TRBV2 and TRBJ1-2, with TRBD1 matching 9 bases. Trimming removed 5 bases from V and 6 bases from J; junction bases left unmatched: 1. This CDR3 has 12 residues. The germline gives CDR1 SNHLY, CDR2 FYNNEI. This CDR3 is CASSRQGDGYTF. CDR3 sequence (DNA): TGTGCCAGCAGTAGACAGGGGGATGGCTACACCTTC.